One sample yielded the 30 T cell receptor beta chains listed below, sequenced in a study of cytomegalovirus exposure and HLA in healthy donors. The PCR had 60 Vbeta and 13 Jbeta primers. Assay: immunoSEQ multiplex PCR; the TCRdb copy retains only in-frame clones and omits some. The sample has 300,000 or so clones, roughly 86% seen once; the top ten hold about 2%. Source material: PBMCs. All receptors come from a woman aged 40 to 50 in good health and CMV-seropositive.

The chain recombines TRBV29-1 with TRBJ2-7; tentative D call: TRBD2 (5 bases). Germline CDR1 and CDR2: SQVTM and ANQGSEA. This CDR3 is 13 amino acids long. Trimming left V 4 bases short and J 0 bases short, with 10 bases between. CDR3 region: CSVGAGTSYEQYF. The CDR3 DNA is TGCAGCGTTGGGGCGGGTACCTCCTACGAGCAGTACTTC.

The chain has TRBV7-2 and TRBJ1-3; D may be TRBD1 (5 bases). Germline CDR1 is SGHTA and CDR2 is FQGNSA. The CDR3 contains 17 residues. V was shortened by 2 bases and J by 2 bases, with 16 bases between the two germline ends. This CDR3 is CASSLNWYRTPGNTIYF. DNA for the CDR3: TGTGCCAGCAGCTTAAACTGGTACAGGACCCCTGGAAACACCATATATTTT.

The V call is TRBV4-2, the J call TRBJ2-7, with D possibly matching TRBD2 (6 bases). The CDR3 sequence is 13 residues long. Trimming cost V 0 bases and J 6 bases, with 9 bases left between them. Per the germline V gene, CDR1 is LGHNA and CDR2 is YNFKEQ. CDR3: CASSQEFGGEQYF. The CDR3 DNA reads TGTGCCAGCAGCCAAGAGTTCGGGGGCGAGCAGTACTTC.

The J gene is TRBJ2-1, the V gene TRBV13; 8 bases match TRBD2. CDR3 size: 16 residues. From germline, CDR1 is PRHDT and CDR2 FYEKMQ (reference sequence). Trimming at V came to 5 bases and at J to 2 bases, leaving 8 bases not matched to a gene. The CDR3 region has the DNA TGTGCCAGCAGCACCCGACTAGCGACCACCTACAATGAGCAGTTCTTC. Translation: CASSTRLATTYNEQFF.

The chain carries TRBV18 and TRBJ1-2; 11 positions match TRBD1. The length of the CDR3 is 14 residues. J lost 6 bases, V lost 6 bases, and 6 bases had no gene match. Germline CDR1 reads KGHSH; CDR2 reads LQKENI. The CDR3 loop reads CASSRTGGSDGYTF. The CDR3 DNA reads TGTGCCAGCTCGCGGACAGGGGGCTCTGATGGCTACACCTTC.

The V call is TRBV5-8, the J call TRBJ2-3; 8 bases match TRBD2. Germline V gene data show CDR1 as SGHTS and CDR2 as YDEGEE. This CDR3 contains 14 residues. V shed 7 bases and J 3 bases; nucleotides not matched to a gene: 7. The CDR3 coding sequence is TGTGCCAGCCCAAGCGGGAGAGGTACAGATACGCAGTATTTT. Translating it yields CASPSGRGTDTQYF.

This chain joins TRBV18 and TRBJ1-1; D call uncertain. CDR1 and CDR2 (germline): KGHSH, LQKENI. Trimming removed 5 bases at V and 1 base at J, with 11 bases between. CDR3 length: 14 amino acids. CDR3 loop: CASSDSAGNTEAFF. CDR3 bases: TGTGCCAGCTCAGATTCGGCAGGGAACACTGAAGCTTTCTTT. The whole variable domain, remainder taken from reference TRBV18 and TRBJ1-1, is NAGVMQNPRHLVRRRGQEARLRCSPMKGHSHVYWYRQLPEEGLKFMVYLQKENIIDESGMPKERFSAEFPKEGPSILRIQQVVRGDSAAYFCASSDSAGNTEAFFGQGTRLTVV.

V is TRBV28 and J is TRBJ1-3, with 11 bases that match TRBD1. Germline CDR1 reads MDHEN; CDR2 reads SYDVKM. The CDR3 sequence is 16 residues long. V shed 3 bases, J shed 3 bases, and the junction held 4 bases outside the gene matches. The CDR3 is CASSFGQGARGNTIYF. The CDR3 nucleotides read TGTGCCAGCAGTTTCGGACAGGGGGCGCGTGGAAACACCATATATTTT.

The chain combines TRBV28 with TRBJ1-4, with D tentatively TRBD1 (6 bases). CDR3 length equals 15 residues. Deletions cut 2 bases from V and 8 bases from J, with 15 bases between. Germline V gives CDR1 MDHEN, CDR2 SYDVKM. The CDR3 DNA reads as TGTGCCAGCAGTTTAATTACAGGGATGGAAGAAAAACTGTTTTTT. This gives the protein CASSLITGMEEKLFF. The variable domain in full, completed from reference TRBV28 and TRBJ1-4, reads DVKVTQSSRYLVKRTGEKVFLECVQDMDHENMFWYRQDPGLGLRLIYFSYDVKMKEKGDIPEGYSVSREKKERFSLILESASTNQTSMYLCASSLITGMEEKLFFGSGTQLSVL.

The genes are TRBV5-4 and TRBJ2-1; 7 positions match TRBD2. CDR3 length equals 16 residues. Trimming cost V 0 bases and J 8 bases; bases outside gene matches: 11. CDR1 is SGHNT, CDR2 YYREEE, per germline (reference sequence). The CDR3 loop is CASSLAWGEGHDEQFF. The CDR3 nucleotides are TGTGCCAGCAGCTTGGCCTGGGGGGAGGGCCATGATGAGCAGTTCTTC.

The chain employs TRBV27 and TRBJ1-5; 7 nucleotides match TRBD1. Germline V gene data show CDR1 as MNHEY and CDR2 as SMNVEV (reference sequence). With V trimmed by 4 bases and J by 3 bases, 6 bases remained unmatched. This CDR3 is built from 15 residues. This chain's CDR3 is CASSSGQALNQPQHF. In DNA, the CDR3 is TGTGCCAGCAGTTCTGGACAGGCGCTCAATCAGCCCCAGCATTTT.

DNA of the CDR3: TGTGCCTGGAGCGACACAGGGGGTTGGACAGATACGCAGTATTTT. Its protein is CAWSDTGGWTDTQYF. The chain carries TRBV30 and TRBJ2-3; 8 bases are shared with TRBD1. The ends lost 3 bases at V and 3 bases at J; junction bases unmatched: 8. The CDR3 is 15 amino acids. Germline V gene sequence: CDR1 GTSNPN, CDR2 SVGIG (reference sequence).

The rearrangement uses TRBV28 and TRBJ2-5; TRBD2 aligns across 11 bases. This CDR3 has 16 residues. The germline gives CDR1 MDHEN, CDR2 SYDVKM. Germline trimming cut 4 bases from V and 7 bases from J; bases unmatched to any gene: 11. The CDR3 DNA reads as TGTGCCAGCAGTTCTCCGGGACTAGCGGCCTCGGCGACCCAGTACTTC. Translated: CASSSPGLAASATQYF.

This chain links TRBV19 with TRBJ1-3; the match to TRBD1 covers 9 bases. Germline assignment: CDR1 LNHDA and CDR2 SQIVND (reference sequence). Trimming took 5 bases from V and 4 from J; bases not matched to a gene: 6. CDR3 length: 15 amino acids. The CDR3 DNA reads as TGTGCCAGTAGTCCCGGGACAGGGTCCGGAAACACCATATATTTT. Translation: CASSPGTGSGNTIYF.

V gene TRBV5-1 combines with J gene TRBJ2-2; D is possibly TRBD2 (5 bases). In germline, CDR1 is SGHRS, CDR2 YFSETQ. Between the trimmed V and J ends, which lost 7 bases and 3 bases, there was a span of 13 bases. The CDR3 is made up of 14 amino acids. CDR3 region: CASQEGQYTGELFF. CDR3 DNA sequence: TGCGCCAGCCAAGAGGGCCAATACACCGGGGAGCTGTTTTTT. Variable domain in full (rest from reference TRBV5-1 and TRBJ2-2): KAGVTQTPRYLIKTRGQQVTLSCSPISGHRSVSWYQQTPGQGLQFLFEYFSETQRNKGNFPGRFSGRQFSNSRSEMNVSTLELGDSALYLCASQEGQYTGELFFGEGSRLTVL.

The chain employs TRBV7-8 and TRBJ2-1; TRBD1 matches 10 bases. V trimming: 5 bases; J trimming: 3 bases; junction bases outside the gene matches: 7. The CDR3 spans 16 residues. CDR1 and CDR2 from the germline V gene are SGHVS and FQNEAQ. Here the CDR3 reads CASSPSWTGGYNEQFF. CDR3 DNA: TGTGCCAGCAGCCCGTCCTGGACAGGGGGCTACAATGAGCAGTTCTTC.

The rearrangement uses TRBV4-3 and TRBJ2-1; D perhaps matches TRBD1 (6 bases). V lost 4 bases and J lost 9, with 22 bases in between. CDR1 is LGHNA, CDR2 YSLEER, per germline. The CDR3 is 16 amino acids. The CDR3 is CASSLSQGLGESEQFF. CDR3 coding DNA: TGCGCCAGCAGCCTAAGTCAGGGGCTGGGCGAGAGTGAGCAGTTCTTC.

The V gene is TRBV7-2, the J gene TRBJ1-1; 8 nucleotides align to TRBD1. Germline V lookup: CDR1 SGHTA, CDR2 FQGNSA. The CDR3 runs 13 residues. Germline trimming cut 5 bases from V and 8 bases from J; bases unmatched to any gene: 7. The CDR3 DNA is TGTGCCAGCAGCGCAAGACAGGGGCGAGAAGCTTTCTTT. This sequence encodes CASSARQGREAFF.

This rearrangement joins TRBV6-5 to TRBJ2-7, with 10 bases fitting TRBD1. The V gene's germline CDR1 is MNHEY and CDR2 SVGAGI. After removal of 6 bases from V and 6 bases from J, the junction contained 11 bases not matched to a gene. The CDR3 is 15 residues long. In DNA form, the CDR3 reads TGTGCCAGCAGGGGGGGGGTGACAGGGGGCGGCGAGCAGTACTTC. Translated: CASRGGVTGGGEQYF.

The chain couples TRBV19 to TRBJ2-4; 10 bases map to TRBD2. From germline, CDR1 is LNHDA and CDR2 SQIVND (reference sequence). Trimming at V came to 6 bases and at J to 8 bases, leaving 19 bases not matched to a gene. This CDR3 has 18 residues. The CDR3 is CASSGTEAGLAPAHIQYF. Here the CDR3 DNA reads TGTGCCAGTAGCGGGACTGAAGCGGGACTAGCGCCGGCCCACATTCAGTACTTC.

The chain is built from TRBV2 and TRBJ2-1, with 7 bases that match TRBD2. V lost 3 bases, J lost 0 bases, and 5 bases stayed unmatched. The CDR3 sequence is 16 residues long. Germline CDR1 is SNHLY and CDR2 is FYNNEI. CDR3 protein: CASSESSGGSYNEQFF. The CDR3 DNA is TGTGCCAGCAGTGAGTCTTCGGGGGGCTCCTACAATGAGCAGTTCTTC.

V usage is TRBV14 and J usage is TRBJ1-5; 8 bases line up with TRBD1. The CDR3 contains 14 residues. V lost 0 bases and J lost 5; bases outside the gene matches: 0. Germline values: CDR1 SGHDN, CDR2 FVKESK. The CDR3 bases are TGTGCCAGCAGCCAAGAGGACAGGGATCAGCCCCAGCATTTT. Protein sequence: CASSQEDRDQPQHF. Full variable domain (remainder filled in from reference TRBV14 and TRBJ1-5): EAGVTQFPSHSVIEKGQTVTLRCDPISGHDNLYWYRRVMGKEIKFLLHFVKESKQDESGMPNNRFLAERTGGTYSTLKVQPAELEDSGVYFCASSQEDRDQPQHFGDGTRLSIL.

This clone has a handful of counts. The V gene is TRBV7-9, the J gene TRBJ2-7, with D perhaps matching TRBD2 (5 bases). V was clipped by 3 bases and J by 0 bases, with 9 bases between them. CDR1 and CDR2 (germline): SEHNR, FQNEAQ (reference sequence). The CDR3 sequence is 14 residues long. CDR3 in amino acids: CASSFGISSYEQYF. CDR3 in DNA: TGTGCCAGCAGCTTCGGGATTAGCTCCTACGAGCAGTACTTC.

This chain connects TRBV29-1 to TRBJ2-1; D may be TRBD2 (6 bases). The germline CDR1 and CDR2 sequences are SQVTM and ANQGSEA. V was trimmed by 1 base and J by 6 bases, leaving 22 bases between them. This CDR3 has 17 residues. CDR3 in DNA: TGCAGCGTTGAAGGTAGGAGCGGGTACTACACGGGCAATGAGCAGTTCTTC. Protein product: CSVEGRSGYYTGNEQFF.

The chain recombines TRBV7-3 with TRBJ2-1, with 7 bases lining up with TRBD2. V lost 3 bases, J lost 10 bases, and 3 bases stayed unmatched. The CDR3 runs 12 residues. Germline values: CDR1 SGHTA, CDR2 FQGTGA. CDR3 DNA sequence: TGTGCCAGCAGCTTTAGCGGGCGCGAGCAGTTCTTC. Its translation: CASSFSGREQFF.

V gene TRBV9 combines with J gene TRBJ2-5; TRBD2 agrees at 7 bases. This CDR3 has 15 amino acids. Unmatched junction bases numbered 3, after V lost 1 base and J lost 0 bases. CDR1 is SGDLS and CDR2 is YYNGEE in the germline V gene. In DNA form, the CDR3 reads TGTGCCAGCAGCGTATGGGCGGGAGACCAAGAGACCCAGTACTTC. This codes for CASSVWAGDQETQYF.

This clone was observed a single time. The chain links TRBV28 to TRBJ2-7; D is ambiguous. This CDR3 is built from 11 residues. Germline loops: CDR1 MDHEN, CDR2 SYDVKM. The V gene lost 5 bases and the J gene lost 7 bases, with 9 bases spanning the gap. Here the CDR3 DNA reads TGTGCCAGCAGTCCCAATGTGGAGCAGTACTTC. This translates into CASSPNVEQYF.

This chain links TRBV19 with TRBJ2-5; D unresolved. The CDR3 contains 14 residues. Trimming left V 3 bases short and J 5 bases short, with 13 bases between. CDR1 and CDR2 from the germline V gene are LNHDA and SQIVND (reference sequence). Here the CDR3 reads CASSIARPRETQYF. CDR3 coding DNA: TGTGCCAGTAGTATTGCACGCCCGAGGGAGACCCAGTACTTC.

Concerning this clone itself: This specimen includes other DNA sequences encoding the same CDR3. The chain combines TRBV30 with TRBJ2-5; a possible D gene is TRBD1 (6 bases). Germline assignment: CDR1 GTSNPN and CDR2 SVGIG (reference sequence). This CDR3 is 12 amino acids long. Between the trimmed V and J ends, which lost 0 bases and 4 bases, there was a span of 6 bases. The DNA for the CDR3 is TGTGCCTGGAGTGTCAGGGGAGAGACCCAGTACTTC. Translating gives CAWSVRGETQYF.

The J gene is TRBJ1-1, the V gene TRBV5-1; D gene unclear. Germline CDR1 reads SGHRS; CDR2 reads YFSETQ. Trimming removed 0 bases at V and 1 base at J, with 7 bases between. This CDR3 comprises 14 residues. This chain's CDR3 is CASSLARQNTEAFF. The CDR3 bases are TGCGCCAGCAGCTTGGCCCGACAGAACACTGAAGCTTTCTTT.